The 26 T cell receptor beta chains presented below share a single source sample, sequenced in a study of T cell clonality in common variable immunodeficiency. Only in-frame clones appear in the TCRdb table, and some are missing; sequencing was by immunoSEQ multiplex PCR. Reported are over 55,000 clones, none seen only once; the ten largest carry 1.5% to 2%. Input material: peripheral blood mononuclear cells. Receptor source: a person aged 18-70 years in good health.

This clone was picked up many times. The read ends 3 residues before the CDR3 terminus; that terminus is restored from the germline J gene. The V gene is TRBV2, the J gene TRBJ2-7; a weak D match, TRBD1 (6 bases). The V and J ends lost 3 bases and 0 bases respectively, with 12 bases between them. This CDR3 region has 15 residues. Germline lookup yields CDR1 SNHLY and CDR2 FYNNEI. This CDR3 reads CASSDEGVSSYEQYF. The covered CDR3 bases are TGTGCCAGCAGTGATGAGGGGGTATCCTCCTACGAG. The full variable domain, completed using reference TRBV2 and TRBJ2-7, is EPEVTQTPSHQVTQMGQEVILRCVPISNHLYFYWYRQILGQKVEFLVSFYNNEISEKSEIFDDQFSVERPDGSNFTLKIRSTKLEDSAMYFCASSDEGVSSYEQYFGPGTRLTVT.

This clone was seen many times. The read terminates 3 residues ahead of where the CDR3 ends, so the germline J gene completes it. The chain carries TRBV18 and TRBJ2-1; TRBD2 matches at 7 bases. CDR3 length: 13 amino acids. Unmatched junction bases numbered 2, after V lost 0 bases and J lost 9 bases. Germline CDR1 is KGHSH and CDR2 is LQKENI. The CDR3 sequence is CASSPPGGGEQFF. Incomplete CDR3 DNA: TGTGCCAGCTCACCACCGGGCGGGGGTGAG. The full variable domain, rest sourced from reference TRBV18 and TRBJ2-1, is NAGVMQNPRHLVRRRGQEARLRCSPMKGHSHVYWYRQLPEEGLKFMVYLQKENIIDESGMPKERFSAEFPKEGPSILRIQQVVRGDSAAYFCASSPPGGGEQFFGPGTRLTVL.

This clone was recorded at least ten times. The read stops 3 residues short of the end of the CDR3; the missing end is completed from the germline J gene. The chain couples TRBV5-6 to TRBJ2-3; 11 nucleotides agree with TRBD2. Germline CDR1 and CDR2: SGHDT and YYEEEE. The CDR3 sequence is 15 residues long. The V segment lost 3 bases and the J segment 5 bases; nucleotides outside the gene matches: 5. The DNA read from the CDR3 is TGTGCCAGCAGCTCTCTAGCGGGAGGACTAGATACG. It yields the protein CASSSLAGGLDT. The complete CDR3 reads CASSSLAGGLDTQYF. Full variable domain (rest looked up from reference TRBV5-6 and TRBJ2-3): DAGVTQSPTHLIKTRGQQVTLRCSPKSGHDTVSWYQQALGQGPQFIFQYYEEEERQRGNFPDRFSGHQFPNYSSELNVNALLLGDSALYLCASSSLAGGLDTQYFGPGTRLTVL.

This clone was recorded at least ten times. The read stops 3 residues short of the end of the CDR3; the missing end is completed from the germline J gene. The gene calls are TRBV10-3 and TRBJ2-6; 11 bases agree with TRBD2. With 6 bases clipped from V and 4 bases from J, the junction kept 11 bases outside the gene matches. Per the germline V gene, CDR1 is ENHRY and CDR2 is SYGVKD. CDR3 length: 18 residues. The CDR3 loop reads CAIRGELAGAPGANVLTF. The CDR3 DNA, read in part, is TGTGCCATCAGAGGGGAACTAGCGGGAGCTCCCGGGGCCAACGTC.

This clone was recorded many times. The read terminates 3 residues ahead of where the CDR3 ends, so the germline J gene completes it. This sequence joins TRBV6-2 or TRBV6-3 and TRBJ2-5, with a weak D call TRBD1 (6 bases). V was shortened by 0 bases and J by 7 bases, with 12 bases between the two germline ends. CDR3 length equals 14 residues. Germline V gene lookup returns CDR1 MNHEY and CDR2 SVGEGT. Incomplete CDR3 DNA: TGTGCCAGCAGTTACTCGACCCGAGGGGGGACC. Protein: CASSYSTRGGT. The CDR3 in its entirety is CASSYSTRGGTQYF.

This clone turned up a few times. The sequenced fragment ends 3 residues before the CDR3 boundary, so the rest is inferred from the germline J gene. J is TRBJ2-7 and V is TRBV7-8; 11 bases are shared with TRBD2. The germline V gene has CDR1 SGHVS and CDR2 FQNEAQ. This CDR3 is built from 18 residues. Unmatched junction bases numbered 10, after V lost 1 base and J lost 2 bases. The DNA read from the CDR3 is TGTGCCAGCAGCTTAGTTACTAGCGGGAGTGGGCCCCCCTACGAG. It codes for CASSLVTSGSGPPYE. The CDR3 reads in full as CASSLVTSGSGPPYEQYF.

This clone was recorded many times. The chain's CDR3 is CASSLIGGSTDTQYF. The CDR3 bases that were read are TGTGCCAGCAGCTTGATCGGAGGGAGCACAGATACG. The chain combines TRBV11-3 with TRBJ2-3; the D gene is possibly TRBD2 (6 bases). The CDR3 end is not reached by the read, which stops 3 residues before it; the germline J gene fills it in. Germline CDR1 and CDR2: SGHNT and YENEEA. Deletions cut 3 bases from V and 0 bases from J, with 10 bases between. This CDR3 spans 15 amino acids.

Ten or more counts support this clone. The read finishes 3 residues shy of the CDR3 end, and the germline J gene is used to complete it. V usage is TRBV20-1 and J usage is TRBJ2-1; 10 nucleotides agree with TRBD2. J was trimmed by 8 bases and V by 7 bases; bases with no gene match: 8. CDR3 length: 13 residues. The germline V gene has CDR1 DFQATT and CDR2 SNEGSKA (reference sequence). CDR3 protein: CSVSGRVVDEQFF. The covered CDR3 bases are TGCAGTGTAAGCGGGAGGGTGGTCGATGAG.

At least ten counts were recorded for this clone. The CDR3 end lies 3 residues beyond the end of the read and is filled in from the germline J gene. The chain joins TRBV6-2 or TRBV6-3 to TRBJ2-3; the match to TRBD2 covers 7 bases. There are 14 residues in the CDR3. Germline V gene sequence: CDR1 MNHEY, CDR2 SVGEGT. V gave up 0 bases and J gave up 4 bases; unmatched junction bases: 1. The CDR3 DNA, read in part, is TGTGCCAGCAGTTACTCTCGGGGGGCAGATACG. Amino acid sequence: CASSYSRGADT. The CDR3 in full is CASSYSRGADTQYF.

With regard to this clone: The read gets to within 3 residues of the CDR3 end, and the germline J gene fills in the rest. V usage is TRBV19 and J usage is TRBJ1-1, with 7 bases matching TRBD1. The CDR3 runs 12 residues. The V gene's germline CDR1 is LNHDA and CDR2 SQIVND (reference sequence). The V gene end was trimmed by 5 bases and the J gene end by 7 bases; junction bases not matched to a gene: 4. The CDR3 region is CASSPQGIEAFF. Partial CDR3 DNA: TGTGCCAGTAGTCCACAGGGGATTGAA. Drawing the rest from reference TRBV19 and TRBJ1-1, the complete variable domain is DGGITQSPKYLFRKEGQNVTLSCEQNLNHDAMYWYRQDPGQGLRLIYYSQIVNDFQKGDIAEGYSVSREKKESFPLTVTSAQKNPTAFYLCASSPQGIEAFFGQGTRLTVV.

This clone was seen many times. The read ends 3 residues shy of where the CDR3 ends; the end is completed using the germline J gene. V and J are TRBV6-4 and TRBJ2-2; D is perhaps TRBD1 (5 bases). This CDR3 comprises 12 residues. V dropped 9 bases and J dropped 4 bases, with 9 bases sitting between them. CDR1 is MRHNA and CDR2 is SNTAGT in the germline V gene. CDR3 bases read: TGTGCCAGGACAGAAAGCACCGGGGAG. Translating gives CARTESTGE. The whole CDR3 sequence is CARTESTGELFF.

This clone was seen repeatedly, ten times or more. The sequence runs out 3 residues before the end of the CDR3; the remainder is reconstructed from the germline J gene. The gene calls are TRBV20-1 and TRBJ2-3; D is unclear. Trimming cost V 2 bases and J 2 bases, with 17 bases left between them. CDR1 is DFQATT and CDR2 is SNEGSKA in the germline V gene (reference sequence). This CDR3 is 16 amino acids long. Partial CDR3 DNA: TGCAGTGCTAGACACGCTGGCGGTGGCCCCACAGATACG. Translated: CSARHAGGGPTDT. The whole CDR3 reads CSARHAGGGPTDTQYF.

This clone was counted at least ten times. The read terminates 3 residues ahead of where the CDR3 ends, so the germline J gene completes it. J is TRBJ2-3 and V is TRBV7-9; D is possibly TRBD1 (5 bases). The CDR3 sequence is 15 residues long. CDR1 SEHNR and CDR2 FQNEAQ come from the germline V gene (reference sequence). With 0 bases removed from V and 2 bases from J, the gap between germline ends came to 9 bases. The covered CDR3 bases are TGTGCCAGCAGCTTAGCACAGGCATTCACAGATACG. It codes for CASSLAQAFTDT. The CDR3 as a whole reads CASSLAQAFTDTQYF.

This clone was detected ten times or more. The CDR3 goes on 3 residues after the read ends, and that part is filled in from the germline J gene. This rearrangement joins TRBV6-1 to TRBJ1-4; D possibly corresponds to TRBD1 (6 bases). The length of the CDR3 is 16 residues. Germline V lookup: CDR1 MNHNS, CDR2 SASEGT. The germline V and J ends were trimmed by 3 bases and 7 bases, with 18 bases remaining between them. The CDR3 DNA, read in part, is TGTGCCAGCAGTGAGACCCCCTTGGGGGCGGTTGAAAAA. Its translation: CASSETPLGAVEK. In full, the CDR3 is CASSETPLGAVEKLFF.

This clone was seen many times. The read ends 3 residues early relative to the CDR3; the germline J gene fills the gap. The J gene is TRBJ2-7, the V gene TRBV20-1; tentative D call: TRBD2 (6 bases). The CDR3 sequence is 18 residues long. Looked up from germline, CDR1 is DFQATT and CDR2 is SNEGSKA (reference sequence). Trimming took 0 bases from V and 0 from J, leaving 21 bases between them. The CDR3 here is CSARDEVRGSSSSYEQYF. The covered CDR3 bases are TGCAGTGCTAGAGATGAGGTGCGGGGCTCCTCTTCCTCCTACGAG.

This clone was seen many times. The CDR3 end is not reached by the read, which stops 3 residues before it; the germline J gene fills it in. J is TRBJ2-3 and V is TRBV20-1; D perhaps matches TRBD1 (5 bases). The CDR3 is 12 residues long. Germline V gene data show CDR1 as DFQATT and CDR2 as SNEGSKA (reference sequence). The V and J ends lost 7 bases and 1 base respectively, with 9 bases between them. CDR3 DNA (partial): TGCAGTGTCCCACAGGGCACAGATACG. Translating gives CSVPQGTDT. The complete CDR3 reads CSVPQGTDTQYF.

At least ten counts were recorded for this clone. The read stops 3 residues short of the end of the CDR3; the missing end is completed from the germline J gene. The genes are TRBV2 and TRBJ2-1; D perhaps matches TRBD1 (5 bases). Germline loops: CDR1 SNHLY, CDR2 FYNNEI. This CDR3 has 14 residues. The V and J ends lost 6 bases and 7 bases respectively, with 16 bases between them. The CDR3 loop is CASRTEWGSNEQFF. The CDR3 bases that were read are TGTGCCAGCAGAACCGAGTGGGGCTCAAATGAG. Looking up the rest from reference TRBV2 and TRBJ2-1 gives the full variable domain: EPEVTQTPSHQVTQMGQEVILRCVPISNHLYFYWYRQILGQKVEFLVSFYNNEISEKSEIFDDQFSVERPDGSNFTLKIRSTKLEDSAMYFCASRTEWGSNEQFFGPGTRLTVL.

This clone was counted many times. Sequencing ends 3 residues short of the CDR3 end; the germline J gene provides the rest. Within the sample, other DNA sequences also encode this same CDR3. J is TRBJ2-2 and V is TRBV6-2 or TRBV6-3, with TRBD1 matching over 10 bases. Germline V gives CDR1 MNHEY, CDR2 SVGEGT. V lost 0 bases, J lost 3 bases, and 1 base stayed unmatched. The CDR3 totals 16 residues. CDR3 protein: CASSYSGTGDTGELFF. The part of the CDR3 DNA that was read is TGTGCCAGCAGTTACTCCGGGACAGGGGACACCGGGGAG.

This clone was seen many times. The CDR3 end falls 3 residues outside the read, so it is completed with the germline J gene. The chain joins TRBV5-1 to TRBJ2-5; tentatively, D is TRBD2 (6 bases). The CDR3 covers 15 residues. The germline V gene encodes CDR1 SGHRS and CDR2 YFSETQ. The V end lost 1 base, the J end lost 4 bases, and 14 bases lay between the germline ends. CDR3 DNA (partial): TGCGCCAGCAGCTTGAGTAGCGGTCAACGAGAGACC. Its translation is CASSLSSGQRET. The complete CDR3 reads CASSLSSGQRETQYF.

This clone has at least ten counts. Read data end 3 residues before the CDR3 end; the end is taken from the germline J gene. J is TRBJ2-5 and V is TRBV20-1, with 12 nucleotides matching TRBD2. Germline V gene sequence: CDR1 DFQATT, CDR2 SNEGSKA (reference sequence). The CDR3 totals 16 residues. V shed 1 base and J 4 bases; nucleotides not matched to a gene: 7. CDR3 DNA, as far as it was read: TGCAGTGCTAGAGCTAGCGGGAGGGCCAGGGGAGAGACC. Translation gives CSARASGRARGET. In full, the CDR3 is CSARASGRARGETQYF.

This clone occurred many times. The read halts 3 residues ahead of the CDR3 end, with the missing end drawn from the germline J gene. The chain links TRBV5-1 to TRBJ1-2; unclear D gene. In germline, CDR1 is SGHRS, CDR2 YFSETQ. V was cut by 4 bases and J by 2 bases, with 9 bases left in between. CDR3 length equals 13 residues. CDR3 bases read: TGCGCCAGCAGCCAAGACGGGAACTATGGC. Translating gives CASSQDGNYG. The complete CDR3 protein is CASSQDGNYGYTF.

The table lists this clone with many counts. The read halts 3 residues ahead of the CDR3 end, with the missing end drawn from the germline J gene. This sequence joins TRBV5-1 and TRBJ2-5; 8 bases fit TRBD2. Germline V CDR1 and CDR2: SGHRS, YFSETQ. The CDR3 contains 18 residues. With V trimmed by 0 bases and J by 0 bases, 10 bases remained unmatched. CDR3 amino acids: CASSLGLEASGYQETQYF. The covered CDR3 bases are TGCGCCAGCAGCTTGGGTCTAGAGGCTAGCGGGTACCAAGAGACC.

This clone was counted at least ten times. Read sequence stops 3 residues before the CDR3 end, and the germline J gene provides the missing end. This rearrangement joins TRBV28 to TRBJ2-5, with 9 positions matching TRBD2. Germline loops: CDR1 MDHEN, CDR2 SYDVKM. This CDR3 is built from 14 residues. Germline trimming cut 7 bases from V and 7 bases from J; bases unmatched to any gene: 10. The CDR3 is CASTRLAAGGTQYF. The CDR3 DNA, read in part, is TGTGCCAGCACCCGACTAGCGGCAGGGGGGACC.

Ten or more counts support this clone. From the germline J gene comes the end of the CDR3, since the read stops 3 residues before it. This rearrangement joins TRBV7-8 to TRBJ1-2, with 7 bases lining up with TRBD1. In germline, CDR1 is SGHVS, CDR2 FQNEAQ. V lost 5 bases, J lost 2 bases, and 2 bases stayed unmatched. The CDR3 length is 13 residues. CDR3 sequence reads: CASSKTGNYGYTF. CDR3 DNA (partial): TGTGCCAGCAGCAAGACAGGGAACTATGGC.

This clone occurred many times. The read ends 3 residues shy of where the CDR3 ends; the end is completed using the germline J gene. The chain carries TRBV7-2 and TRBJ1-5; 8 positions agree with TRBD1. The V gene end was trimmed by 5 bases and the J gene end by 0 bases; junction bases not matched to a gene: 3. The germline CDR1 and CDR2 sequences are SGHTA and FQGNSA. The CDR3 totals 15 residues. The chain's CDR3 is CASSLGQGSNQPQHF. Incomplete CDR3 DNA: TGTGCCAGCAGCCTTGGACAGGGTAGCAATCAGCCC. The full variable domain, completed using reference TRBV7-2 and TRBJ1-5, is GAGVSQSPSNKVTEKGKDVELRCDPISGHTALYWYRQSLGQGLEFLIYFQGNSAPDKSGLPSDRFSAERTGGSVSTLTIQRTQQEDSAVYLCASSLGQGSNQPQHFGDGTRLSIL.

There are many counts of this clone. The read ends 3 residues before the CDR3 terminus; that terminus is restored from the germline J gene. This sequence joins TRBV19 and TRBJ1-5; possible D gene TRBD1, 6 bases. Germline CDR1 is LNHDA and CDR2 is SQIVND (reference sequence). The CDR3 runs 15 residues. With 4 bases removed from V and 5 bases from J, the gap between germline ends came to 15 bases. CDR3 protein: CASSRLRGGDQPQHF. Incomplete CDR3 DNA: TGTGCCAGTAGTAGACTGCGAGGGGGGGATCAGCCC.